The 31 T cell receptor beta chains reported below all come from one sample, sequenced in a study of beta chain features in type 1 diabetes. Study findings and constraints: Shortening of TCRB CDR3s, moderate but significant, appeared in all four CD4+ subsets of Type 1 diabetes patients.

Isolated RNA was reverse transcribed in full, so expressed TCRB transcripts were sequenced. Here immunoSEQ multiplex PCR was the method, and the copy in TCRdb shows in-frame clones only, minus some. The repertoire holds 250,000 to 350,000 clones, 13% to 15% seen once, with 0.017% in the top ten. No antigens are known for them. Sequencing was performed on naive CD4+ T cells from blood. Source of these receptors: a man between 25 and 39 years old with type 1 diabetes.

This clone appeared a few times. The rearrangement joins TRBV15 to TRBJ1-3, with D uncertain. CDR1 is LNHNV, CDR2 YYDKDF, per germline (reference sequence). This CDR3 comprises 13 residues. V was clipped by 3 bases and J by 4 bases, with 7 bases between them. Here the CDR3 DNA reads TGTGCCACCAGCAGCAGCAGGGGAAACACCATATATTTT. Its protein is CATSSSRGNTIYF.

This clone was counted only a few times. The CDR3 is CASSVSREETQYF. CDR3 DNA sequence: TGTGCCAGCAGCGTATCCCGGGAGGAGACCCAGTACTTC. This rearrangement joins TRBV9 to TRBJ2-5; perhaps TRBD2 as D (6 bases). In germline, CDR1 is SGDLS, CDR2 YYNGEE. CDR3 size: 13 residues. V lost 1 base, J lost 5 bases, and 9 bases lay in between. The variable domain in full, with the rest retrieved from reference TRBV9 and TRBJ2-5, is DSGVTQTPKHLITATGQRVTLRCSPRSGDLSVYWYQQSLDQGLQFLIQYYNGEERAKGNILERFSAQQFPDLHSELNLSSLELGDSALYFCASSVSREETQYFGPGTRLLVL.

CDR3: CASSFTDDNEQFF. CDR3 in DNA: TGCGCCAGCAGCTTTACAGACGACAATGAGCAGTTCTTC. The chain carries TRBV5-1 and TRBJ2-1; no clear D. The CDR3 runs 13 residues. The V gene lost 2 bases and the J gene lost 5 bases, with 8 bases spanning the gap. Germline V gives CDR1 SGHRS, CDR2 YFSETQ.

The chain uses TRBV5-1 and TRBJ2-1; 11 bases are a match to TRBD2. In germline, CDR1 is SGHRS, CDR2 YFSETQ. V lost 0 bases, J lost 8 bases, and 4 bases stayed unmatched. The CDR3 has 15 amino acids. The CDR3 DNA sequence: TGCGCCAGCAGCTTGGGACTAGCGGGAACTGATGAGCAGTTCTTC. It is translated as CASSLGLAGTDEQFF. Full variable domain (missing parts from reference TRBV5-1 and TRBJ2-1): KAGVTQTPRYLIKTRGQQVTLSCSPISGHRSVSWYQQTPGQGLQFLFEYFSETQRNKGNFPGRFSGRQFSNSRSEMNVSTLELGDSALYLCASSLGLAGTDEQFFGPGTRLTVL.

This clone was detected only a few times. The rearrangement links TRBV16 to TRBJ2-7; 9 bases are a match to TRBD1. This CDR3 contains 15 residues. The trim removed 2 bases at V and 5 bases at J, leaving 7 bases unmatched. Germline V gene lookup returns CDR1 KGHSY and CDR2 FQNENV. CDR3 DNA sequence: TGTGCCAGCAGCCAAAGAGGACAGGGGATGAACGAGCAGTACTTC. Translating gives CASSQRGQGMNEQYF.

This clone was observed a few times. The V call is TRBV18, the J call TRBJ1-2; TRBD1 aligns across 7 bases. V lost 6 bases, J lost 5 bases, and 6 bases stayed unmatched. The CDR3 spans 13 residues. Germline loops: CDR1 KGHSH, CDR2 LQKENI. The chain's CDR3 is CASSAGTEYGYTF. CDR3 in DNA: TGTGCCAGCTCGGCCGGGACAGAGTATGGCTACACCTTC.

This chain connects TRBV7-8 to TRBJ2-3; D is uncertain. CDR1 is SGHVS, CDR2 FQNEAQ, per germline. There are 14 residues in the CDR3. Trimming removed 2 bases at V and 0 bases at J, with 6 bases between. The CDR3: CASSLMRSTDTQYF. The CDR3 DNA sequence: TGTGCCAGCAGCTTAATGCGTAGCACAGATACGCAGTATTTT.

The V call is TRBV4-3, the J call TRBJ2-7, with D perhaps matching TRBD1 (5 bases). CDR1 and CDR2 from the germline V gene are LGHNA and YSLEER. The CDR3 runs 14 residues. The V gene lost 2 bases and the J gene lost 3 bases, with 11 bases spanning the gap. This CDR3 is CASSQRGGVYEQYF. DNA of the CDR3: TGCGCCAGCAGCCAAAGGGGCGGAGTCTACGAGCAGTACTTC.

The genes are TRBV7-2 and TRBJ2-5; tentatively, D is TRBD2 (6 bases). CDR1 is SGHTA and CDR2 is FQGNSA in the germline V gene. The CDR3 has 12 amino acids. V lost 5 bases, J lost 5 bases, and 9 bases lay in between. CDR3 sequence: CASSRGTETQYF. In nucleotides, the CDR3 is TGTGCCAGCAGCCGGGGGACCGAGACCCAGTACTTC. Drawing the rest from reference TRBV7-2 and TRBJ2-5, the complete variable domain is GAGVSQSPSNKVTEKGKDVELRCDPISGHTALYWYRQSLGQGLEFLIYFQGNSAPDKSGLPSDRFSAERTGGSVSTLTIQRTQQEDSAVYLCASSRGTETQYFGPGTRLLVL.

This clone was detected a few times. This chain links TRBV5-4 with TRBJ2-7; weak D call: TRBD2 (6 bases). In germline, CDR1 is SGHNT, CDR2 YYREEE (reference sequence). V lost 4 bases to trimming and J lost 0 bases, with 11 bases between them. The CDR3 totals 14 residues. The CDR3 region has the DNA TGTGCCAGCAGCATAACCGGGAGCTCCTACGAGCAGTACTTC. It yields the protein CASSITGSSYEQYF.

The sample holds a few counts of this clone. The chain has TRBV27 and TRBJ2-5; 7 nucleotides agree with TRBD1. Germline-derived CDR1 and CDR2 are MNHEY and SMNVEV (reference sequence). V lost 5 bases to trimming and J lost 4 bases; unmatched junction nucleotides: 7. The CDR3 totals 14 residues. This chain's CDR3 is CASSRQGVRETQYF. Written as DNA, the CDR3 is TGTGCCAGCAGTCGTCAGGGGGTGCGAGAGACCCAGTACTTC.

This sequence joins TRBV7-8 and TRBJ2-5; maybe TRBD2 (6 bases). The CDR3 is 14 residues long. The germline CDR1 and CDR2 sequences are SGHVS and FQNEAQ. V was trimmed by 8 bases and J by 4 bases, leaving 17 bases between them. CDR3 DNA sequence: TGTGCCAGCCTCAAACGGGGGTTGGTAGAGACCCAGTACTTC. Translating gives CASLKRGLVETQYF. The entire variable domain, with the rest obtained from reference TRBV7-8 and TRBJ2-5, is as follows: GAGVSQSPRYKVAKRGQDVALRCDPISGHVSLFWYQQALGQGPEFLTYFQNEAQLDKSGLPSDRFFAERPEGSVSTLKIQRTQQEDSAVYLCASLKRGLVETQYFGPGTRLLVL.

This clone has only a few counts. The sample has other DNA sequences that encode this CDR3 too. V usage is TRBV18 and J usage is TRBJ2-1; 11 bases match TRBD2. The germline V gene encodes CDR1 KGHSH and CDR2 LQKENI. This CDR3 is built from 16 residues. J lost 4 bases, V lost 3 bases, and 5 bases had no gene match. The CDR3 sequence is CASSPPGTSGYNEQFF. CDR3 coding DNA: TGTGCCAGCTCACCCCCCGGGACTAGCGGATACAATGAGCAGTTCTTC.

A few counts support this clone. The rearrangement uses TRBV11-1 and TRBJ1-2, with D possibly TRBD1 on 5 matching bases. The V end was cut by 5 bases, the J end by 3 bases, with 10 bases between. The CDR3 has 13 amino acids. Germline CDR1 and CDR2: SGHAT and FQDESV (reference sequence). CDR3 bases: TGTGCCAGCAGCCCGGGGGGATACTATGGCTACACCTTC. It encodes CASSPGGYYGYTF.

This clone was recorded a few times. The chain joins TRBV14 to TRBJ2-7, with TRBD1 identical over 7 bases. With V trimmed by 3 bases and J by 6 bases, 5 bases remained unmatched. Germline lookup yields CDR1 SGHDN and CDR2 FVKESK. This CDR3 contains 13 residues. The CDR3 region is CASSQTGPTEQYF. The CDR3 DNA follows: TGTGCCAGCAGCCAGACAGGGCCGACCGAGCAGTACTTC.

This clone was seen a handful of times. The chain employs TRBV30 and TRBJ2-5, with no clear D. Germline lookup yields CDR1 GTSNPN and CDR2 SVGIG (reference sequence). Deletions cut 5 bases from V and 5 bases from J, with 12 bases between. The CDR3 spans 12 residues. CDR3 loop: CAWDLGRETQYF. The CDR3 nucleotides are TGTGCCTGGGACCTTGGCAGGGAGACCCAGTACTTC.

The chain couples TRBV5-8 to TRBJ1-1; no reliable D call. The CDR3 extends over 14 amino acids. V was clipped by 4 bases and J by 1 base, with 11 bases between them. The germline V gene has CDR1 SGHTS and CDR2 YDEGEE. The CDR3 DNA follows: TGTGCCAGCAGCGGGAGGACGGCGAACACTGAAGCTTTCTTT. This encodes CASSGRTANTEAFF.

The sample holds a few counts of this clone. The chain uses TRBV18 and TRBJ2-7; TRBD2 agrees at 9 bases. The V gene end was trimmed by 6 bases and the J gene end by 1 base; junction bases not matched to a gene: 10. The germline V gene has CDR1 KGHSH and CDR2 LQKENI. CDR3 length: 16 amino acids. CDR3 residues: CASSPLAGAGSYEQYF. CDR3 nucleotide sequence: TGTGCCAGCTCCCCCTTAGCGGGAGCGGGATCCTACGAGCAGTACTTC.

The sample holds a few counts of this clone. This chain connects TRBV11-1 to TRBJ2-5; D is unresolved. V lost 1 base and J lost 3, with 12 bases in between. CDR1 and CDR2 from the germline V gene are SGHAT and FQDESV (reference sequence). The CDR3 length is 15 residues. Here the CDR3 reads CASSLGRWQKETQYF. The CDR3 bases are TGTGCCAGCAGCTTAGGGCGGTGGCAGAAAGAGACCCAGTACTTC.

The CDR3 here is CAISESTGTDTQYF. CDR3 coding DNA: TGTGCCATCAGTGAGTCAACAGGCACAGATACGCAGTATTTT. The genes are TRBV10-3 and TRBJ2-3; D is unclear. V was pared by 0 bases and J by 1 base, with 5 bases between. The length of the CDR3 is 14 residues. The V gene's germline CDR1 is ENHRY and CDR2 SYGVKD.

This clone turned up a few times. V usage is TRBV19 and J usage is TRBJ2-2; D is perhaps TRBD2 (5 bases). Trimming cost V 2 bases and J 1 base, with 14 bases left between them. The CDR3 has 17 amino acids. Germline V gene data show CDR1 as LNHDA and CDR2 as SQIVND (reference sequence). The CDR3 coding sequence is TGTGCCAGTAGTATAACTCGGAGAGGGTGGAACACCGGGGAGCTGTTTTTT. This sequence encodes CASSITRRGWNTGELFF.

This clone was recorded a few times. The CDR3 nucleotides read TGTGCCTGGAAAGGGGGCTTCATGAACACTGAAGCTTTCTTT. Protein product: CAWKGGFMNTEAFF. The chain is built from TRBV7-9 and TRBJ1-1, with 7 nucleotides matching TRBD1. Germline CDR1 and CDR2: SEHNR and FQNEAQ (reference sequence). This CDR3 spans 14 amino acids. The ends lost 11 bases at V and 0 bases at J; junction bases unmatched: 9.

The chain carries TRBV18 and TRBJ2-3, with 8 bases identical to TRBD1. The V gene's germline CDR1 is KGHSH and CDR2 LQKENI. The CDR3 totals 16 residues. V gave up 6 bases and J gave up 5 bases; unmatched junction bases: 13. CDR3 sequence reads: CASSLDRGLGGDTQYF. CDR3 nucleotides: TGTGCCAGCTCCCTCGACAGGGGCCTAGGCGGAGATACGCAGTATTTT.

The rearrangement uses TRBV5-1 and TRBJ2-2, with 8 bases identical to TRBD1. Germline V gives CDR1 SGHRS, CDR2 YFSETQ. V lost 9 bases, J lost 5 bases, and 15 bases stayed unmatched. This CDR3 spans 16 amino acids. The CDR3 here is CATAASGQGLTGELFF. CDR3 in DNA: TGCGCCACCGCGGCCTCCGGACAGGGTTTGACCGGGGAGCTGTTTTTT.

The gene calls are TRBV5-4 and TRBJ1-1, with 8 bases matching TRBD1. Germline assignment: CDR1 SGHNT and CDR2 YYREEE (reference sequence). The J segment lost 1 base and the V segment lost 4 bases, leaving 3 bases of the junction unmatched. This CDR3 comprises 14 residues. Written as DNA, the CDR3 is TGTGCCAGCAGCATCGACAGGGGGAACACTGAAGCTTTCTTT. This sequence encodes CASSIDRGNTEAFF.

The chain has TRBV5-1 and TRBJ1-1; D perhaps matches TRBD1 (6 bases). CDR1 SGHRS and CDR2 YFSETQ come from the germline V gene. This CDR3 region has 15 residues. V lost 4 bases, J lost 1 base, and 14 bases lay in between. CDR3 DNA sequence: TGCGCCAGCAGCCCGGGGGGCACCTCGAACACTGAAGCTTTCTTT. Translated, it gives CASSPGGTSNTEAFF.

The rearrangement uses TRBV6-1 and TRBJ2-7; 10 bases match TRBD2. This CDR3 is built from 15 residues. The J segment lost 0 bases and the V segment lost 10 bases, leaving 9 bases of the junction unmatched. Germline loops: CDR1 MNHNS, CDR2 SASEGT. The CDR3 DNA is TGTGCCACCGAACGAGCTAGCGGGAGCTCCTACGAGCAGTACTTC. Translated, it gives CATERASGSSYEQYF.

This clone was counted only a few times. The V call is TRBV25-1, the J call TRBJ2-2; 11 nucleotides agree with TRBD2. The CDR3 is 14 residues long. V lost 6 bases and J lost 4; bases outside the gene matches: 1. Germline V lookup: CDR1 MGHDK, CDR2 SYGVNS. CDR3 sequence: CASRGLAATGELFF. In nucleotides, the CDR3 is TGTGCCAGCAGGGGACTAGCGGCCACCGGGGAGCTGTTTTTT.

There are many counts of this clone. This chain links TRBV29-1 with TRBJ2-7; D not resolved. Germline CDR1 is SQVTM and CDR2 is ANQGSEA. The CDR3 is 13 amino acids. The germline V and J ends were trimmed by 5 bases and 5 bases, with 16 bases remaining between them. The CDR3 is CSVKSPVSHEQYF. Written as DNA, the CDR3 is TGCAGCGTTAAGTCGCCGGTTTCCCACGAGCAGTACTTC.

V gene TRBV28 combines with J gene TRBJ2-7, with TRBD1 matching over 8 bases. V was clipped by 2 bases and J by 0 bases; unmatched bases: 0. This CDR3 region has 14 residues. Germline CDR1 reads MDHEN; CDR2 reads SYDVKM. The CDR3 loop reads CASSLGQGSYEQYF. In DNA, the CDR3 is TGTGCCAGCAGTTTAGGACAGGGCTCCTACGAGCAGTACTTC.

In this sample, this clone turned up a few times. The chain joins TRBV6-5 to TRBJ1-2; no reliable D call. The CDR3 loop spans 16 amino acids. From germline, CDR1 is MNHEY and CDR2 SVGAGI. V was pared by 3 bases and J by 5 bases, with 19 bases between. The CDR3 nucleotides are TGTGCCAGCAGTTATGACGGGGAAGGGATGCGGTATGGCTACACCTTC. Its translation: CASSYDGEGMRYGYTF.